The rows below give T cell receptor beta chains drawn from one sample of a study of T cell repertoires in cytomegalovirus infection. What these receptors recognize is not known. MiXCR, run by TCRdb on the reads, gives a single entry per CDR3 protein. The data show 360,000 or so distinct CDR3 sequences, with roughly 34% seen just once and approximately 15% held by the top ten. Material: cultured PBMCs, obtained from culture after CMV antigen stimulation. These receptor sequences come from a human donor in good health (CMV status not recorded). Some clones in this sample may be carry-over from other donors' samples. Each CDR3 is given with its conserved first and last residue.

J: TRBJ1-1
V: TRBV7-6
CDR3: CASSLVGRNTEAFF

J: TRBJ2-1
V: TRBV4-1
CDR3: CASSQDLLSGTYNEQFF

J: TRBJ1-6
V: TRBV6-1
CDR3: CASRIGQGNSPLHF

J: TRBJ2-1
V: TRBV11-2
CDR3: CASSPSREGNEQFF

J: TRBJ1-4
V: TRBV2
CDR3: CASSGTREDEKLFF

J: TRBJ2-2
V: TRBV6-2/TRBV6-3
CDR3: CASSGQGANTGELFF

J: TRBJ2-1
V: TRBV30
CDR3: CAWSVSGSGRRRNEQFF

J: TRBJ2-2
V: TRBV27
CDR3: CASSLMEATGELFF

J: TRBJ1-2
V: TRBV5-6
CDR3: CASSPDPQGAVYGYTF

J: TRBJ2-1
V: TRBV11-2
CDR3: CASSSLTQGVLYNEQFF

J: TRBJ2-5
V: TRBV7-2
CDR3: CASSSTGTSGRETQYF

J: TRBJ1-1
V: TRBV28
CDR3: CASSTPTVEAFF

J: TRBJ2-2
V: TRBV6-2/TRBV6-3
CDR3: CAGRPGTSKRNTGELFF

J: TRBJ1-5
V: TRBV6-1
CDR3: CASSDWTGAFNQPQHF

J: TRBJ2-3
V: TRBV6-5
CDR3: CASSSLGRGRITDTQYF